This is a list of T cell receptor beta chains from one sample in a study of blood T cell repertoires in COVID-19. Clones were sequenced by immunoSEQ multiplex PCR, and TCRdb holds only the in-frame ones, with some missing. In the table there are about 59,000 clones, about four fifths of which are singletons. Sequencing was carried out using peripheral blood. These receptors all come from a woman older than 75 with acute or convalescent COVID-19. Each CDR3 is given with its conserved first and last residue. The D gene is left open where the match is weak. Rows may omit the clone size; those that give it use once, few, many or a size class.

v_gene: TRBV7-2; abundance: few; j_gene: TRBJ1-2; d_gene: TRBD1; CDR3nt: TGTGCCAGCAGCTTAGGGACAGGGTATGGCTACACCTTC; CDR3aa: CASSLGTGYGYTF
v_gene: TRBV30; abundance: few; j_gene: TRBJ1-5; d_gene: TRBD1; CDR3nt: TGTGCCTGGAGTGTCAACAGGGGTGAGCCCCAGCATTTT; CDR3aa: CAWSVNRGEPQHF
v_gene: TRBV6-2/TRBV6-3; abundance: -; j_gene: TRBJ1-5; d_gene: -; CDR3nt: TGTGCCAGCAGTTACGCAGGGGCCAATCAGCCCCAGCATTTT; CDR3aa: CASSYAGANQPQHF
v_gene: TRBV18; abundance: -; j_gene: TRBJ2-7; d_gene: TRBD1; CDR3nt: TGTGCCAGCTCTCCTCGAACCGGGACAGTCGATTACGAGCAGTACTTC; CDR3aa: CASSPRTGTVDYEQYF
v_gene: TRBV5-6; abundance: -; j_gene: TRBJ1-3; d_gene: TRBD1; CDR3nt: TGTGCCAGCACCATATCCGGGACAGGGAAAAACACCATATATTTT; CDR3aa: CASTISGTGKNTIYF
v_gene: TRBV28; abundance: -; j_gene: TRBJ2-7; d_gene: TRBD2; CDR3nt: TGTGCCAGCAGGTTGACTAGCGGGGACTCCTACGAGCAGTACTTC; CDR3aa: CASRLTSGDSYEQYF
v_gene: TRBV24-1; abundance: -; j_gene: TRBJ2-1; d_gene: -; CDR3nt: TGTGCCACCAGTGATAATAGCGGAAGCTCCTACAATGAGCAGTTCTTC; CDR3aa: CATSDNSGSSYNEQFF
v_gene: TRBV27; abundance: few; j_gene: TRBJ2-7; d_gene: TRBD2; CDR3nt: TGTGCCAGCAGTGCGACTAGCGGATCCTACGAGCAGTACTTC; CDR3aa: CASSATSGSYEQYF
v_gene: TRBV6-6; abundance: -; j_gene: TRBJ2-7; d_gene: TRBD1; CDR3nt: TGTGCCAGCAGTTACCCGGGGACAGGTATCTACGAGCAGTACTTC; CDR3aa: CASSYPGTGIYEQYF
v_gene: TRBV19; abundance: -; j_gene: TRBJ1-2; d_gene: TRBD1; CDR3nt: TGTGCCAGTAAAATAGCCGGGGGACAGACTCGACATAACTATGGCTACACCTTC; CDR3aa: CASKIAGGQTRHNYGYTF
v_gene: TRBV30; abundance: -; j_gene: TRBJ2-7; d_gene: TRBD1; CDR3nt: TGTGCCTGGGGGACAGGGGCCTACGAGCAGTACTTC; CDR3aa: CAWGTGAYEQYF
v_gene: TRBV7-9; abundance: -; j_gene: TRBJ2-3; d_gene: -; CDR3nt: TGTGCCAGCACCGCCCCGAGGGTCGGGGCAGATACGCAGTATTTT; CDR3aa: CASTAPRVGADTQYF
v_gene: TRBV20-1; abundance: -; j_gene: TRBJ1-6; d_gene: -; CDR3nt: TGCAGTGCGCCTGCGGGTTCACCCCTCCACTTT; CDR3aa: CSAPAGSPLHF
v_gene: TRBV30; abundance: few; j_gene: TRBJ1-1; d_gene: TRBD1; CDR3nt: TGTGCCTGGAGTTTGAAGGGGGCGAATAGGGACACTGAAGCTTTCTTT; CDR3aa: CAWSLKGANRDTEAFF
v_gene: TRBV28; abundance: few; j_gene: TRBJ2-3; d_gene: TRBD1; CDR3nt: TGTGCCAGCAGGTCACCCGGGACAGCCAACACAGATACGCAGTATTTT; CDR3aa: CASRSPGTANTDTQYF
v_gene: TRBV11-3; abundance: -; j_gene: TRBJ2-5; d_gene: -; CDR3nt: TGTGCCAGCAGCAACAGGGAACAAGAGACCCAGTACTTC; CDR3aa: CASSNREQETQYF
v_gene: TRBV28; abundance: -; j_gene: TRBJ2-7; d_gene: -; CDR3nt: TGTGGGCACTGCGGGATCGGATACGAGCAGTACTTC; CDR3aa: CGHCGIGYEQYF
v_gene: TRBV27; abundance: once; j_gene: TRBJ1-2; d_gene: -; CDR3nt: TGTGCCAGCAGTCCCCGACGGAGTTACTATGGCTACACCTTC; CDR3aa: CASSPRRSYYGYTF
v_gene: TRBV6-1; abundance: -; j_gene: TRBJ2-4; d_gene: -; CDR3nt: TGTGCCAGCAGTGAATTAGGGGGTGGGCGCAAAAACATTCAGTACTTC; CDR3aa: CASSELGGGRKNIQYF
v_gene: TRBV5-1; abundance: -; j_gene: TRBJ2-3; d_gene: -; CDR3nt: TGCGCCAGCAGCTTGGCCGACAGGTCGATTAGCACAGATACGCAGTATTTT; CDR3aa: CASSLADRSISTDTQYF
v_gene: TRBV10-2; abundance: -; j_gene: TRBJ1-5; d_gene: -; CDR3nt: TGCGCCAGCAGAGTGGCGGGGGATCAGCCCCAGCATTTT; CDR3aa: CASRVAGDQPQHF
v_gene: TRBV18; abundance: once; j_gene: TRBJ1-1; d_gene: -; CDR3nt: TGTGCCAGCTCACCACCTACAGGGTGGACTGAAGCTTTCTTT; CDR3aa: CASSPPTGWTEAFF
v_gene: TRBV24-1; abundance: few; j_gene: TRBJ2-5; d_gene: TRBD1; CDR3nt: TGTGCCACCAGTGCTGCCGGGACAGCAGAAGAGACCCAGTACTTC; CDR3aa: CATSAAGTAEETQYF
v_gene: TRBV29-1; abundance: -; j_gene: TRBJ2-3; d_gene: TRBD2; CDR3nt: TGCAGCGTCCTCGGACTAGCCGAAGATACGCAGTATTTT; CDR3aa: CSVLGLAEDTQYF
v_gene: TRBV7-9; abundance: -; j_gene: TRBJ1-5; d_gene: -; CDR3nt: TGTGCCAGCAGCTTGGGCCCCGGGGGACAGCCCCAGCATTTT; CDR3aa: CASSLGPGGQPQHF
v_gene: TRBV28; abundance: -; j_gene: TRBJ1-5; d_gene: -; CDR3nt: TGTGCCAGCAGTTTAGGGGGGAGCAATCAGCCCCAGCATTTT; CDR3aa: CASSLGGSNQPQHF
v_gene: TRBV6-1; abundance: -; j_gene: TRBJ1-6; d_gene: -; CDR3nt: TGTGCCAGCAGTGAAACACAAGGGGCCCGCTCCTATAATTCACCCCTCCACTTT; CDR3aa: CASSETQGARSYNSPLHF
v_gene: TRBV3-1/TRBV3-2; abundance: -; j_gene: TRBJ2-7; d_gene: TRBD2; CDR3nt: TGTGCCAGCAGCCATGACCTAGCGGGAGGCTACGAGCAGTACTTC; CDR3aa: CASSHDLAGGYEQYF
v_gene: TRBV5-5; abundance: once; j_gene: TRBJ1-1; d_gene: -; CDR3nt: TGTGCCAGCAGCTTAGGACAGTTTAATATGAACACTGAAGCTTTCTTT; CDR3aa: CASSLGQFNMNTEAFF
v_gene: TRBV19; abundance: once; j_gene: TRBJ2-7; d_gene: -; CDR3nt: TGTGCCAGTAGGGTCGGGAGAGGGACCTACGAGCAGTACTTC; CDR3aa: CASRVGRGTYEQYF
v_gene: TRBV30; abundance: -; j_gene: TRBJ1-2; d_gene: TRBD1; CDR3nt: TGTGCCTGGAGAAATTGGGACAGACCTAACTATGGCTACACCTTC; CDR3aa: CAWRNWDRPNYGYTF
v_gene: TRBV5-6; abundance: -; j_gene: TRBJ1-2; d_gene: -; CDR3nt: TGTGCCAGCAGCTTGAGTCAGTTGTCTTATGGCTACACCTTC; CDR3aa: CASSLSQLSYGYTF
v_gene: TRBV29-1; abundance: -; j_gene: TRBJ2-1; d_gene: TRBD1; CDR3nt: TGCAGCGTTGAACCCCGGGCTTGGGGGACAGGGAAGAATGAGCAGTTCTTC; CDR3aa: CSVEPRAWGTGKNEQFF
v_gene: TRBV6-2/TRBV6-3; abundance: -; j_gene: TRBJ2-7; d_gene: -; CDR3nt: TGTGCCAGCAGTTACGACAGGTTCCCCTACGAGCAGTACTTC; CDR3aa: CASSYDRFPYEQYF
v_gene: TRBV9; abundance: -; j_gene: TRBJ1-1; d_gene: TRBD1; CDR3nt: TGTGCCAGCGGACAGGGGGCCGAAACTGAAGCTTTCTTT; CDR3aa: CASGQGAETEAFF
v_gene: TRBV6-5; abundance: -; j_gene: TRBJ1-4; d_gene: TRBD1; CDR3nt: TGTGCCAGCACCTGGGGACAGGGGACTGAAAAACTGTTTTTT; CDR3aa: CASTWGQGTEKLFF
v_gene: TRBV27; abundance: -; j_gene: TRBJ2-2; d_gene: -; CDR3nt: TGTGCCAGCAAATCTCGGGGGTATGCCACCGGGGAGCTGTTTTTT; CDR3aa: CASKSRGYATGELFF
v_gene: TRBV9; abundance: -; j_gene: TRBJ2-2; d_gene: -; CDR3nt: TGTGCCAGCGGGAGGAACCCCGGGGAGCTGTTTTTT; CDR3aa: CASGRNPGELFF
v_gene: TRBV24-1; abundance: -; j_gene: TRBJ2-1; d_gene: TRBD1; CDR3nt: TGTGCCACCAGTGACACCCTCAGGGGGCGAGGGTACAATGAGCAGTTCTTC; CDR3aa: CATSDTLRGRGYNEQFF
v_gene: TRBV12-3/TRBV12-4; abundance: few; j_gene: TRBJ1-2; d_gene: -; CDR3nt: TGTGCCAGCAGTTACCGAGCCTATGGCTACACCTTC; CDR3aa: CASSYRAYGYTF
v_gene: TRBV6-6; abundance: once; j_gene: TRBJ1-3; d_gene: -; CDR3nt: TGTGCCAGCAGCCTAGGACACGTCTCTGGAAACACCATATATTTT; CDR3aa: CASSLGHVSGNTIYF
v_gene: TRBV6-1; abundance: -; j_gene: TRBJ2-1; d_gene: -; CDR3nt: TGTGCCAGCAGTGAAGATCCGAGAAATGAGCAGTTCTTC; CDR3aa: CASSEDPRNEQFF
v_gene: TRBV28; abundance: -; j_gene: TRBJ1-2; d_gene: -; CDR3nt: TGTGCCAGCAGTCCGCGGGCATGGGGACTCCCCTTTAACTATGGCTACACCTTC; CDR3aa: CASSPRAWGLPFNYGYTF
v_gene: TRBV5-1; abundance: -; j_gene: TRBJ2-5; d_gene: TRBD2; CDR3nt: TGCGCCAGCAGAAGCGCTAGCGGGATTGAAGAGACCCAGTACTTC; CDR3aa: CASRSASGIEETQYF
v_gene: TRBV28; abundance: once; j_gene: TRBJ1-1; d_gene: -; CDR3nt: TGTGCCAGCAGTTCCGACAGGAGCCTTGAAGCTTTCTTT; CDR3aa: CASSSDRSLEAFF
v_gene: TRBV5-4; abundance: -; j_gene: TRBJ2-3; d_gene: TRBD2; CDR3nt: TGTGCCAGCAGCCCGCACCCGCCGGGGGGGCGGGGGGTTAGCACAGATACGCAGTATTTT; CDR3aa: CASSPHPPGGRGVSTDTQYF
v_gene: TRBV27; abundance: once; j_gene: TRBJ1-1; d_gene: -; CDR3nt: TGTGCCAGCAGTTTAGGGGGAGGGACTGAAGCTTTCTTT; CDR3aa: CASSLGGGTEAFF
v_gene: TRBV7-2; abundance: few; j_gene: TRBJ1-2; d_gene: -; CDR3nt: TGTGCCAGCAGCTTTGTACAGCTCTATGGCTACACCTTC; CDR3aa: CASSFVQLYGYTF
v_gene: TRBV28; abundance: -; j_gene: TRBJ2-2; d_gene: -; CDR3nt: TGTGCTACAGGGATCGGGGAGCTGTTTTTT; CDR3aa: CATGIGELFF
v_gene: TRBV19; abundance: -; j_gene: TRBJ1-1; d_gene: -; CDR3nt: TGTGCCAGTAGTATAGATCGGTCCGTGAACACTGAAGCTTTCTTT; CDR3aa: CASSIDRSVNTEAFF
v_gene: TRBV7-2; abundance: few; j_gene: TRBJ2-1; d_gene: -; CDR3nt: TGTGCCAGCAGCTCAAATCGTCAGGCCCATGAGCAGTTCTTC; CDR3aa: CASSSNRQAHEQFF
v_gene: TRBV7-2; abundance: -; j_gene: TRBJ2-2; d_gene: TRBD1; CDR3nt: TGTGCCAGCAGCCGGACAGGGTCGAACACCGGGGAGCTGTTTTTT; CDR3aa: CASSRTGSNTGELFF
v_gene: TRBV30; abundance: -; j_gene: TRBJ2-4; d_gene: -; CDR3nt: TGTGCCTGGAGTCTCACAGGCGTAGCCAAAAACATTCAGTACTTC; CDR3aa: CAWSLTGVAKNIQYF
v_gene: TRBV10-1; abundance: -; j_gene: TRBJ2-3; d_gene: -; CDR3nt: TGCGCCAGCAACAATGGACAGAGCACAGATACGCAGTATTTT; CDR3aa: CASNNGQSTDTQYF
v_gene: TRBV19; abundance: -; j_gene: TRBJ1-2; d_gene: -; CDR3nt: TGTGCCAGTAGCCGGACAGACTATGGCTACACCTTC; CDR3aa: CASSRTDYGYTF